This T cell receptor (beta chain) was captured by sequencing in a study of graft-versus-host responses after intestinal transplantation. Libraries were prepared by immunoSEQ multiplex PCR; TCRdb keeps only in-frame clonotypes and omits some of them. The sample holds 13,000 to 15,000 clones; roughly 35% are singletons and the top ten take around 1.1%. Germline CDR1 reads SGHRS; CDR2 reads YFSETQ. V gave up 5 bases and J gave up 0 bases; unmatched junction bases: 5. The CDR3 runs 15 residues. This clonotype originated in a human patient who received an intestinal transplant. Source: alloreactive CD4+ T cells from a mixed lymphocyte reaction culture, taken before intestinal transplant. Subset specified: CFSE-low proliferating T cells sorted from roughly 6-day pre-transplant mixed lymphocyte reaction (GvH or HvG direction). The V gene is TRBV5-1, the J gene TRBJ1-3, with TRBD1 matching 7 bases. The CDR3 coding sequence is TGCGCCAGCAGTCCACAGGGGAGCTCTGGAAACACCATATATTTT. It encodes CASSPQGSSGNTIYF.